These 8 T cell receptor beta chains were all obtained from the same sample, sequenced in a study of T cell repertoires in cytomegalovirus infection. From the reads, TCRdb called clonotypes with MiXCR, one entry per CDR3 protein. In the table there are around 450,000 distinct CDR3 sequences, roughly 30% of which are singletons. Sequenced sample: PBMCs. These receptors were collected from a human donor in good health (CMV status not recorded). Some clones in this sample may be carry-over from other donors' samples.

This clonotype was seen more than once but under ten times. For the CDR3, the DNA is TGTGCCAGCGTCCCGGGACAGGGTCTAGAAGGGCAGTACTTC. Amino acids: CASVPGQGLEGQYF. The rearrangement links TRBV28 to TRBJ2-7; TRBD1 matches at 9 bases. Germline CDR1 and CDR2: MDHEN and SYDVKM. This CDR3 is built from 14 residues. J lost 9 bases, V lost 8 bases, and 14 bases had no gene match.

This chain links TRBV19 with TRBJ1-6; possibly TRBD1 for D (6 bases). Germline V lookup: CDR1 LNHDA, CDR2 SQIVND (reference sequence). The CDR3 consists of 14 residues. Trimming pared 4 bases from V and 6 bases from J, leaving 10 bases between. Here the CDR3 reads CASSTTDSNSPLHF. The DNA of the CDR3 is TGTGCCAGTAGTACCACGGACAGTAATTCACCCCTCCACTTT.

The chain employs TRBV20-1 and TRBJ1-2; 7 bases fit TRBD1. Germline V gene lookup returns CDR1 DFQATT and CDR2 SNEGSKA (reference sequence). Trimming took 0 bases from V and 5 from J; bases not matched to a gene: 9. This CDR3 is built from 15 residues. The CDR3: CSARDPRQGRYGYTF. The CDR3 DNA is TGCAGTGCTAGAGATCCCCGACAGGGAAGATATGGCTACACCTTC.

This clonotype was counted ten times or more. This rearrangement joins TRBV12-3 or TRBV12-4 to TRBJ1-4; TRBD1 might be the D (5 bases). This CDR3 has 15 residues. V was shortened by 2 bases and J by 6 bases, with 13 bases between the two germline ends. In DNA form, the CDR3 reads TGTGCCAGCAGTTTAAGTTCAGGGAAACATGAAAAACTGTTTTTT. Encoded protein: CASSLSSGKHEKLFF.

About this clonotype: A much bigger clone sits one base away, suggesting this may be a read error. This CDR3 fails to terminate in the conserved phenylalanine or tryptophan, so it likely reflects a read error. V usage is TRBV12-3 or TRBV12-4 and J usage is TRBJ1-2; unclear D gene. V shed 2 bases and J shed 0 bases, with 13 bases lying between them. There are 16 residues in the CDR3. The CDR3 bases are TGTGCCAGCAGTTTACCGGGATCCTACCCTAACTATGGCTACACCTTA. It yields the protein CASSLPGSYPNYGYTL.

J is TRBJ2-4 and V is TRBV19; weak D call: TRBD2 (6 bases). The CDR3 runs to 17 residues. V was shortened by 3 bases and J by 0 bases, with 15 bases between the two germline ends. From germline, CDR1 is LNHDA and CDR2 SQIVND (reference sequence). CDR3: CASSIPRGTLAKNIQYF. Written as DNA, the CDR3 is TGTGCCAGTAGTATCCCTCGGGGGACGCTAGCCAAAAACATTCAGTACTTC.

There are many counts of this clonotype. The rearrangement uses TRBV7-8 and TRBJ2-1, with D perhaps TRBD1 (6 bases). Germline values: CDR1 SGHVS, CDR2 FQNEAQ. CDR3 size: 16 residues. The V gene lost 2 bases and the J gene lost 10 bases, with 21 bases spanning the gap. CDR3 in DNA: TGTGCCAGCAGCTTATTAGGGGGTGGAAGGATCACGGAGCAGTTCTTC. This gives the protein CASSLLGGGRITEQFF.

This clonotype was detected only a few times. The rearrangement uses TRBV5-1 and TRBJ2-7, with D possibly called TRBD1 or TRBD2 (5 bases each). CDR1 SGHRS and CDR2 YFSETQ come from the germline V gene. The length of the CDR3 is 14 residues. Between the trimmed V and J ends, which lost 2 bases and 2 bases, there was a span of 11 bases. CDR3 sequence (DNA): TGCGCCAGCAGCTTCGGGGCTACCACCTACGAGCAGTACTTC. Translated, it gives CASSFGATTYEQYF. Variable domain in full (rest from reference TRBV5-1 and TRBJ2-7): KAGVTQTPRYLIKTRGQQVTLSCSPISGHRSVSWYQQTPGQGLQFLFEYFSETQRNKGNFPGRFSGRQFSNSRSEMNVSTLELGDSALYLCASSFGATTYEQYFGPGTRLTVT.